Shown below are 26 T cell receptor beta chains from a single sample sequenced in a study of PD-L1 blockade in urothelial cancer. Time point reported: pretreatment peripheral blood. Using immunoSEQ multiplex PCR, the repertoire was profiled, and TCRdb retains in-frame clones only, with some absent. The table includes roughly 39,000 clones, approximately 90% detected once. The starting material was PBMCs, obtained around atezolizumab (anti-PD-L1) treatment. The receptors come from a woman aged 60-75 years with urothelial cancer.

The chain links TRBV10-3 to TRBJ2-7, with TRBD1 matching over 7 bases. Germline V gene sequence: CDR1 ENHRY, CDR2 SYGVKD. Trimming removed 6 bases from V and 1 base from J; junction bases left unmatched: 6. CDR3 length: 14 amino acids. The CDR3 is CAIRVTGSSYEQYF. In DNA, the CDR3 is TGTGCCATCAGGGTGACAGGGAGTTCCTACGAGCAGTACTTC.

The V call is TRBV27, the J call TRBJ2-1; 8 bases are shared with TRBD1. Germline lookup yields CDR1 MNHEY and CDR2 SMNVEV (reference sequence). V was clipped by 6 bases and J by 4 bases; unmatched bases: 8. The CDR3 extends over 15 amino acids. The CDR3 sequence: CASSPDRELYNEQFF. CDR3 in DNA: TGTGCCAGCAGCCCGGACAGGGAACTATACAATGAGCAGTTCTTC.

The rearrangement joins TRBV2 to TRBJ1-4; TRBD1 might be the D (5 bases). V shed 6 bases and J shed 8 bases, with 19 bases lying between them. CDR1 and CDR2 (germline): SNHLY, FYNNEI. This CDR3 comprises 15 residues. The CDR3 protein is CASREGRLAGEKLFF. The CDR3 nucleotides are TGTGCCAGCAGAGAGGGGAGGTTGGCGGGCGAAAAACTGTTTTTT. The entire variable domain, with the rest obtained from reference TRBV2 and TRBJ1-4, is as follows: EPEVTQTPSHQVTQMGQEVILRCVPISNHLYFYWYRQILGQKVEFLVSFYNNEISEKSEIFDDQFSVERPDGSNFTLKIRSTKLEDSAMYFCASREGRLAGEKLFFGSGTQLSVL.

This chain connects TRBV6-5 to TRBJ2-3; TRBD2 matches 12 bases. J was trimmed by 3 bases and V by 6 bases; bases with no gene match: 4. Germline CDR1 and CDR2: MNHEY and SVGAGI. This CDR3 region has 15 residues. This CDR3 is CASSSSGRGTDTQYF. DNA for the CDR3: TGTGCCAGCAGCTCTAGCGGGAGGGGGACAGATACGCAGTATTTT.

The chain has TRBV28 and TRBJ2-7; D possibly corresponds to TRBD1 (5 bases). CDR1 is MDHEN and CDR2 is SYDVKM in the germline V gene. There are 14 residues in the CDR3. Trimming pared 3 bases from V and 3 bases from J, leaving 12 bases between. DNA for the CDR3: TGTGCCAGCAGTTTTTCAGGGTACCTCTACGAGCAGTACTTC. Translated, it gives CASSFSGYLYEQYF.

The V gene is TRBV11-2, the J gene TRBJ2-7; D might be TRBD1 (6 bases). The V and J ends lost 0 bases and 1 base respectively, with 19 bases between them. Germline lookup yields CDR1 SGHAT and CDR2 FQNNGV. The CDR3 length is 18 residues. The CDR3 here is CASSLEMGTGPSSYEQYF. The DNA of the CDR3 is TGTGCCAGCAGCTTAGAAATGGGTACAGGGCCCAGTTCCTACGAGCAGTACTTC.

The chain couples TRBV6-1 to TRBJ2-1, with D possibly matching TRBD1 (6 bases). Germline-derived CDR1 and CDR2 are MNHNS and SASEGT. Trimming removed 3 bases at V and 4 bases at J, with 19 bases between. This CDR3 contains 17 residues. CDR3 bases: TGTGCCAGCAGTGAGGAATCGGCAGGGGAGTTTTACAATGAGCAGTTCTTC. Amino acid sequence: CASSEESAGEFYNEQFF.

This clone was seen more than once but under ten times. The chain employs TRBV5-6 and TRBJ1-1, with TRBD1 matching 10 bases. CDR3 size: 14 residues. CDR1 is SGHDT and CDR2 is YYEEEE in the germline V gene. The V segment lost 4 bases and the J segment 4 bases; nucleotides outside the gene matches: 4. CDR3 DNA: TGTGCCAGCAGCCGGACAGGGGGGAGCACTGAAGCTTTCTTT. Translation gives CASSRTGGSTEAFF.

The chain combines TRBV27 with TRBJ1-2; D might be TRBD1 (5 bases). Trimming cost V 5 bases and J 4 bases, with 11 bases left between them. Germline-derived CDR1 and CDR2 are MNHEY and SMNVEV (reference sequence). The CDR3 sequence is 13 residues long. Here the CDR3 reads CASSMQGLYGYTF. The CDR3 nucleotides are TGTGCCAGCAGTATGCAGGGACTCTATGGCTACACCTTC.

The chain is built from TRBV5-5 and TRBJ1-1; D not resolved. The CDR3 extends over 14 amino acids. V dropped 4 bases and J dropped 5 bases, with 15 bases sitting between them. CDR1 is SGHKS and CDR2 is YYEKEE in the germline V gene (reference sequence). The CDR3, as DNA: TGTGCCAGCAGCGAGTGGGTCAGCGGGACTGAAGCTTTCTTT. Translation: CASSEWVSGTEAFF.

The chain links TRBV5-1 to TRBJ2-1, with a weak D call TRBD2 (6 bases). This CDR3 is built from 16 residues. Germline loops: CDR1 SGHRS, CDR2 YFSETQ. V dropped 4 bases and J dropped 6 bases, with 20 bases sitting between them. The chain's CDR3 is CASSRLGTGTGNEQFF. The CDR3 nucleotides are TGCGCCAGCAGCCGACTAGGGACGGGGACCGGCAATGAGCAGTTCTTC.

The chain is built from TRBV19 and TRBJ2-2; 11 bases map to TRBD2. The CDR3 consists of 15 residues. Losses at the gene ends were 5 bases for V and 6 bases for J; bases not matched to a gene: 5. Germline V gene sequence: CDR1 LNHDA, CDR2 SQIVND (reference sequence). The CDR3, as DNA: TGTGCCAGTAGTGTTAGCGGGAGGGCCGCCGGGGAGCTGTTTTTT. As protein: CASSVSGRAAGELFF.

The chain combines TRBV27 with TRBJ2-7; D is unclear. V was shortened by 2 bases and J by 6 bases, with 32 bases between the two germline ends. CDR1 and CDR2 (germline): MNHEY, SMNVEV (reference sequence). The CDR3 has 20 amino acids. CDR3 amino acids: CASSLVSMWLSRPPFSEQYF. CDR3 nucleotide sequence: TGTGCCAGCAGTTTAGTGTCGATGTGGCTTTCCAGGCCACCATTCTCCGAGCAGTACTTC.

In this sample, this clone turned up once. V gene TRBV9 combines with J gene TRBJ2-3; D gene unclear. Trimming cost V 0 bases and J 6 bases, with 11 bases left between them. The CDR3 consists of 14 residues. CDR1 and CDR2 from the germline V gene are SGDLS and YYNGEE. The DNA of the CDR3 is TGTGCCAGCAGCGTAGGGCTTCTGGGCGATACGCAGTATTTT. Amino acid sequence: CASSVGLLGDTQYF.

This clone was seen only once. The chain employs TRBV2 and TRBJ2-7; a weak D match, TRBD2 (5 bases). This CDR3 contains 13 residues. From germline, CDR1 is SNHLY and CDR2 FYNNEI. V dropped 4 bases and J dropped 2 bases, with 9 bases sitting between them. In DNA form, the CDR3 reads TGTGCCAGCAGTGTGACTACTACCTACGAGCAGTACTTC. Translating gives CASSVTTTYEQYF.

V gene TRBV18 combines with J gene TRBJ2-5; 7 bases agree with TRBD1. This CDR3 region has 16 residues. Germline V gene data show CDR1 as KGHSH and CDR2 as LQKENI. V trimming: 3 bases; J trimming: 5 bases; junction bases outside the gene matches: 12. The CDR3 region has the DNA TGTGCCAGCTCACCCCCGAGGACAGGCTTGGGGGAGACCCAGTACTTC. Translating gives CASSPPRTGLGETQYF.

The J gene is TRBJ2-3, the V gene TRBV13, with 7 bases that match TRBD2. Germline CDR1 reads PRHDT; CDR2 reads FYEKMQ (reference sequence). J was trimmed by 11 bases and V by 1 base; bases with no gene match: 15. The CDR3 length is 16 residues. This CDR3 reads CASSLVSLSGWGGQYF. CDR3 DNA sequence: TGTGCCAGCAGCTTAGTCAGTCTATCAGGCTGGGGGGGGCAGTATTTT. The complete variable domain, with remaining parts taken from reference TRBV13 and TRBJ2-3, reads AAGVIQSPRHLIKEKRETATLKCYPIPRHDTVYWYQQGPGQDPQFLISFYEKMQSDKGSIPDRFSAQQFSDYHSELNMSSLELGDSALYFCASSLVSLSGWGGQYFGPGTRLTVL.

V is TRBV9 and J is TRBJ1-1; the D gene is possibly TRBD1 (5 bases). CDR3 size: 14 residues. V shed 0 bases and J shed 4 bases, with 10 bases lying between them. Germline assignment: CDR1 SGDLS and CDR2 YYNGEE. In nucleotides, the CDR3 is TGTGCCAGCAGCGTAGCGCAGGGCGTCACTGAAGCTTTCTTT. It is translated as CASSVAQGVTEAFF.

This sequence joins TRBV9 and TRBJ1-2; D uncertain. The CDR3 contains 14 residues. The germline gives CDR1 SGDLS, CDR2 YYNGEE. Trimming pared 3 bases from V and 5 bases from J, leaving 14 bases between. CDR3 nucleotides: TGTGCCAGCAGCGCGCCTCACCCGGGGTATGGCTACACCTTC. Protein product: CASSAPHPGYGYTF. Variable domain in full (rest from reference TRBV9 and TRBJ1-2): DSGVTQTPKHLITATGQRVTLRCSPRSGDLSVYWYQQSLDQGLQFLIQYYNGEERAKGNILERFSAQQFPDLHSELNLSSLELGDSALYFCASSAPHPGYGYTFGSGTRLTVV.

This sequence joins TRBV28 and TRBJ2-3; 13 bases are a match to TRBD2. The CDR3 is made up of 18 amino acids. V gave up 8 bases and J gave up 0 bases; unmatched junction bases: 11. From germline, CDR1 is MDHEN and CDR2 SYDVKM. The CDR3 protein is CASYLGTSGMISTDTQYF. The CDR3 DNA reads TGTGCCAGCTATTTAGGGACTAGCGGGATGATTAGCACAGATACGCAGTATTTT.

CDR3 residues: CASSFGQAGELFF. CDR3 in DNA: TGTGCCAGCAGCTTCGGACAAGCTGGGGAGCTGTTTTTT. This chain connects TRBV11-2 to TRBJ2-2; TRBD1 might be the D (5 bases). The CDR3 runs to 13 residues. V gave up 3 bases and J gave up 8 bases, with 10 bases separating them. Germline loops: CDR1 SGHAT, CDR2 FQNNGV.

This sequence joins TRBV6-6 and TRBJ2-2; D is undetermined. Trimming took off 7 bases at V and 5 bases at J, with 8 bases between the two ends. Per germline, CDR1 MNHNY and CDR2 SVGAGI (reference sequence). The CDR3 is 12 residues long. In DNA form, the CDR3 reads TGTGCCAGCAATGAGAGGACCGGGGAGCTGTTTTTT. It yields the protein CASNERTGELFF.

This chain uses TRBV7-2 with TRBJ2-3, with D possibly matching TRBD2 (6 bases). CDR1 and CDR2 (germline): SGHTA, FQGNSA. This CDR3 contains 14 residues. Trimming stripped 3 bases from V and 3 bases from J, with 10 bases between. The CDR3 here is CASSLGGRTDTQYF. The CDR3 DNA sequence: TGTGCCAGCAGCTTGGGAGGAAGGACAGATACGCAGTATTTT.

The CDR3 DNA sequence: TGTGCCAGCAGCTTAACGCCTAGCCGGGGAACAGATACGCAGTATTTT. It encodes CASSLTPSRGTDTQYF. This chain connects TRBV7-3 to TRBJ2-3, with D perhaps matching TRBD2 (5 bases). CDR1 is SGHTA, CDR2 FQGTGA, per germline. This CDR3 has 16 residues. Trimming shortened V by 0 bases and J by 3 bases, and 13 bases separated the two germline ends.

The rearrangement links TRBV9 to TRBJ2-1; 10 positions match TRBD2. Germline CDR1 is SGDLS and CDR2 is YYNGEE. Trimming removed 4 bases from V and 4 bases from J; junction bases left unmatched: 23. The CDR3 consists of 21 residues. In DNA form, the CDR3 reads TGTGCCAGCAGCCAGACTAGCGGGCGTGGGATGGCCCGAGGCATATACAATGAGCAGTTCTTC. It specifies CASSQTSGRGMARGIYNEQFF.

The chain combines TRBV5-1 with TRBJ1-4; 8 bases are a match to TRBD1. The germline V gene encodes CDR1 SGHRS and CDR2 YFSETQ. The V gene end was trimmed by 4 bases and the J gene end by 8 bases; junction bases not matched to a gene: 10. This CDR3 has 15 residues. The CDR3 DNA reads as TGCGCCAGCAGCACGAGACAGGGGATCCAAGAAAAACTGTTTTTT. It yields the protein CASSTRQGIQEKLFF.